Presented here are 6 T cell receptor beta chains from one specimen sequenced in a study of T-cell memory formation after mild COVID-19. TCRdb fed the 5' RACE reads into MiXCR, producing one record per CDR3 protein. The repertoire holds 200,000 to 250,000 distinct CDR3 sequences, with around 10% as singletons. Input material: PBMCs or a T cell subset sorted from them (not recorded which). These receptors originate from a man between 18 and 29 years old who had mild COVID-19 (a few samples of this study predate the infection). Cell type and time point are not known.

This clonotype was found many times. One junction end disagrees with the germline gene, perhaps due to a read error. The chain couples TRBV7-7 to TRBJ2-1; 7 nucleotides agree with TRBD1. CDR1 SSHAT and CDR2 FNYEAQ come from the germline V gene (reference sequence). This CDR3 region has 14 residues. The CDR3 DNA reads TGTGCTAGCAGCTTAGGGACAGTGGGTGATGAGCAGTTCTTC. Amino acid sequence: CASSLGTVGDEQFF.

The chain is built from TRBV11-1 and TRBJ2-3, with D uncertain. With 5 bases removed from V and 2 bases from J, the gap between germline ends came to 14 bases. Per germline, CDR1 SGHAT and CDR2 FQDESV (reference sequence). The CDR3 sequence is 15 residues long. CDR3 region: CASSLGAYFTDTQYF. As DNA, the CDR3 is TGTGCCAGCAGCCTTGGCGCTTACTTCACAGATACGCAGTATTTT.

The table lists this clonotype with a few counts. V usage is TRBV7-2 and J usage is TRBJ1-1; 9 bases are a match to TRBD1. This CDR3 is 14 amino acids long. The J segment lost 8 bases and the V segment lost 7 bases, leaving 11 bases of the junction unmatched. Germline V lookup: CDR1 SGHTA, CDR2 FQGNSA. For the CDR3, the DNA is TGTGCCAGCACTTCCTGGGACAGGGTCCCCGAAGCTTTCTTT. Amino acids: CASTSWDRVPEAFF.

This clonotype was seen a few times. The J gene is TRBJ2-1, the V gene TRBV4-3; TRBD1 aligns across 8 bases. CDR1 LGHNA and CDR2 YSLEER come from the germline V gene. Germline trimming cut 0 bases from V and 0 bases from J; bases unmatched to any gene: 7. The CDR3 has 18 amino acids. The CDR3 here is CASSQDIWTGPSYNEQFF. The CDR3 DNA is TGCGCCAGCAGCCAAGATATCTGGACAGGGCCCTCCTACAATGAGCAGTTCTTC.

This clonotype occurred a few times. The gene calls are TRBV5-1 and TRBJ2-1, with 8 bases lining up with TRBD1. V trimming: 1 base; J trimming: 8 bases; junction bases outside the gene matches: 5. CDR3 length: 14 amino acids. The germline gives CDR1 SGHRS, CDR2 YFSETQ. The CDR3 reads CASSLYRGEYEQFF. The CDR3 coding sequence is TGCGCCAGCAGCTTGTACAGGGGGGAATATGAGCAGTTCTTC.

This chain's CDR3 is CASSGSGGGSYNEQFF. CDR3 nucleotides: TGTGCCAGCAGCGGCAGCGGGGGGGGCTCCTACAATGAGCAGTTCTTC. The V and J genes are TRBV9 and TRBJ2-1, with TRBD2 identical over 10 bases. Germline V gene sequence: CDR1 SGDLS, CDR2 YYNGEE. CDR3 length: 16 residues. V lost 3 bases and J lost 0; bases outside the gene matches: 3.